This T cell receptor beta chain was captured in a study of blood T cell repertoires in COVID-19. About the research overall: Acute and convalescent COVID-19 specimens originated in the United States, Italy and Spain. Nucleic acid was either cDNA or gDNA, and it came from T cells, B-cell-depleted T cells, or PBMCs.

Measured with immunoSEQ multiplex PCR; TCRdb has only the in-frame clones, and not every one. The table includes approximately 320,000 clones, roughly 85% detected once. Between the trimmed V and J ends, which lost 5 bases and 6 bases, there was a span of 9 bases. The germline CDR1 and CDR2 sequences are KGHSH and LQKENI. The CDR3 runs 12 residues. The receptor comes from a human donor in a cohort sampled during active COVID-19. The chain has TRBV18 and TRBJ2-3, with unresolved D. Material for sequencing was peripheral blood. The CDR3 DNA is TGTGCCAGCTCATACGAGGCGGATACGCAGTATTTT. It translates to CASSYEADTQYF.